The entry below gives a single TCR beta chain sequence along with its context. The antigen remains unidentified. The germline gives CDR1 MDHEN, CDR2 SYDVKM. The CDR3 runs 15 residues. With 7 bases clipped from V and 1 base from J, the junction kept 8 bases outside the gene matches. The PCR made use of 60 Vbeta and 13 Jbeta primers. Measured with immunoSEQ multiplex PCR; TCRdb has only the in-frame clones, and not every one. The sample holds about 82,000 clones, approximately 90% seen once. This specimen comes from a study of cytomegalovirus exposure and HLA in healthy donors. Whole-study context: Early release data held 85 million or so unique TCRs from HLA-typed donors.

General study results and limits: Common viral pathogens seemed to be connected with several of the most significant clusters, according to a later analysis. Evidence from a later analysis indicated that most CMV-associated TCR beta chains looked HLA-restricted. The classifier, whose performance was assessed in both the original and validation cohorts, reportedly diagnosed cytomegalovirus status with high specificity and sensitivity.

The sequence derives from a man aged 18 to 29 in good health and CMV-seronegative. The rearrangement joins TRBV28 to TRBJ2-5; 8 positions match TRBD1. The sequenced material came from PBMCs. Written as DNA, the CDR3 is TGTGCCAGCATAAAGGGGGACAGGCGCCAAGAGACCCAGTACTTC. This sequence encodes CASIKGDRRQETQYF.